The 29 T cell receptor beta chains listed next were all sequenced from one sample in a study of T cell repertoires in cytomegalovirus infection. No antigens are known for them. Using its own MiXCR run on the reads, TCRdb lists one record per CDR3 protein. The sample has roughly 730,000 distinct CDR3 sequences, 33% seen once. Sequencing used cultured PBMCs, obtained from culture after CMV antigen stimulation. The origin of the receptors is a human donor in good health (CMV status not recorded). Some clones in this sample may be carry-over from other donors' samples.

This clonotype has only a few counts. The gene calls are TRBV6-2 or TRBV6-3 and TRBJ2-7; the D gene could be TRBD1 or TRBD2 (5 bases each). The CDR3 has 12 residues. V was cut by 6 bases and J by 7 bases, with 13 bases left in between. Per the germline V gene, CDR1 is MNHEY and CDR2 is SVGEGT. The CDR3, as DNA: TGTGCCAGCAGAGCCACGAGGGGAGAGCAGTACTTC. Translated: CASRATRGEQYF.

The V and J genes are TRBV7-9 and TRBJ2-5; 9 nucleotides match TRBD1. The CDR3 is 17 amino acids. Per the germline V gene, CDR1 is SEHNR and CDR2 is FQNEAQ (reference sequence). V lost 4 bases to trimming and J lost 2 bases; unmatched junction nucleotides: 11. The CDR3 is CASSCREQGARQETQYF. The CDR3 DNA reads as TGTGCCAGCAGCTGCAGAGAACAGGGGGCTCGTCAAGAGACCCAGTACTTC.

V usage is TRBV5-8 and J usage is TRBJ2-3; TRBD2 matches at 9 bases. This CDR3 contains 15 residues. Per the germline V gene, CDR1 is SGHTS and CDR2 is YDEGEE. Trimming cost V 1 base and J 4 bases; bases outside gene matches: 4. CDR3: CASSLLAGRPDTQYF. The DNA of the CDR3 is TGTGCCAGCAGCTTGCTAGCGGGGCGTCCAGATACGCAGTATTTT. The whole variable domain, filled in from reference TRBV5-8 and TRBJ2-3, reads EAGVTQSPTHLIKTRGQQATLRCSPISGHTSVYWYQQALGLGLQFLLWYDEGEERNRGNFPPRFSGRQFPNYSSELNVNALELEDSALYLCASSLLAGRPDTQYFGPGTRLTVL.

The chain links TRBV5-6 to TRBJ2-5; D tentatively fits TRBD1 or TRBD2 (6 bases each). CDR3 length: 16 amino acids. V was trimmed by 2 bases and J by 3 bases, leaving 17 bases between them. CDR1 is SGHDT and CDR2 is YYEEEE in the germline V gene. In nucleotides, the CDR3 is TGTGCCAGCAGCTTATTCCAGGGGACTTCCAAAGAGACCCAGTACTTC. Its protein product is CASSLFQGTSKETQYF.

This chain joins TRBV18 and TRBJ1-5, with unresolved D. Between the trimmed V and J ends, which lost 1 base and 8 bases, there was a span of 18 bases. CDR3 length: 16 residues. Per the germline V gene, CDR1 is KGHSH and CDR2 is LQKENI. The chain's CDR3 is CASSPRRAEREKPQHF. The CDR3 DNA reads as TGTGCCAGCTCACCACGGCGGGCAGAGAGGGAAAAGCCCCAGCATTTT.

The chain recombines TRBV19 with TRBJ1-1, with D hard to call. CDR1 is LNHDA and CDR2 is SQIVND in the germline V gene (reference sequence). Deletions cut 9 bases from V and 4 bases from J, with 15 bases between. This CDR3 is built from 13 residues. In nucleotides, the CDR3 is TGTGCCAGCGAGAGCGGGGTGGTCACTGAAGCTTTCTTT. Amino acids: CASESGVVTEAFF.

The chain employs TRBV27 and TRBJ1-2; no definite D call. V lost 8 bases to trimming and J lost 1 base, with 14 bases between them. The CDR3 consists of 14 residues. Germline CDR1 reads MNHEY; CDR2 reads SMNVEV (reference sequence). The CDR3 reads CASRRVAGNYGYTF. CDR3 nucleotides: TGTGCCAGCCGGCGGGTGGCGGGTAACTATGGCTACACCTTC.

At least ten counts were recorded for this clonotype. The chain uses TRBV7-9 and TRBJ2-5; 12 bases are shared with TRBD2. Per germline, CDR1 SEHNR and CDR2 FQNEAQ (reference sequence). V gave up 5 bases and J gave up 4 bases; unmatched junction bases: 2. The CDR3 spans 14 residues. CDR3 nucleotides: TGTGCCAGCAGCCGGGGACTAGCGGGAGAGACCCAGTACTTC. Its protein is CASSRGLAGETQYF.

The V call is TRBV10-3, the J call TRBJ1-5; no clear D gene. Per the germline V gene, CDR1 is ENHRY and CDR2 is SYGVKD. V was pared by 6 bases and J by 2 bases, with 8 bases between. The CDR3 contains 13 residues. DNA of the CDR3: TGTGCCATCAGCCGGGTAGGCAATCAGCCCCAGCATTTT. This gives the protein CAISRVGNQPQHF.

This clonotype was found a few times. The gene calls are TRBV7-2 and TRBJ2-1; no reliable D call. The CDR3 is 15 amino acids. Trimming took off 2 bases at V and 1 base at J, with 9 bases between the two ends. CDR1 SGHTA and CDR2 FQGNSA come from the germline V gene. In nucleotides, the CDR3 is TGTGCCAGCAGCTTATCCGTTGGGTCCTACAATGAGCAGTTCTTC. Its translation is CASSLSVGSYNEQFF.

This chain joins TRBV5-4 and TRBJ2-3; D gene ambiguous. Germline V gene data show CDR1 as SGHNT and CDR2 as YYREEE (reference sequence). CDR3 length: 15 residues. Trimming removed 3 bases at V and 5 bases at J, with 16 bases between. The CDR3: CASSSPLSYEDTQYF. As DNA, the CDR3 is TGTGCCAGCAGCTCCCCTTTGAGTTATGAAGATACGCAGTATTTT.

V is TRBV7-9 and J is TRBJ2-7; 9 bases line up with TRBD1. This CDR3 is 16 amino acids long. V gave up 5 bases and J gave up 7 bases; unmatched junction bases: 15. CDR1 is SEHNR, CDR2 FQNEAQ, per germline (reference sequence). This CDR3 is CASSPPAGQGFREQYF. The CDR3 nucleotides are TGTGCCAGCAGCCCCCCCGCGGGACAGGGTTTTCGAGAGCAGTACTTC.

The table lists this clonotype with many counts. This sequence joins TRBV7-8 and TRBJ2-3; D unresolved. In germline, CDR1 is SGHVS, CDR2 FQNEAQ. The V and J ends lost 4 bases and 0 bases respectively, with 5 bases between them. The CDR3 loop spans 13 amino acids. Written as DNA, the CDR3 is TGTGCCAGCAGCTCCGCTAGCACAGATACGCAGTATTTT. Amino acids: CASSSASTDTQYF.

The chain uses TRBV28 and TRBJ2-3; D is uncertain. CDR1 and CDR2 (germline): MDHEN, SYDVKM. Trimming pared 7 bases from V and 1 base from J, leaving 12 bases between. The CDR3 contains 14 residues. The CDR3 DNA reads as TGTGCCAGCACTGGGCTTCCTGGCACAGATACGCAGTATTTT. Translated, it gives CASTGLPGTDTQYF.

This clonotype was counted at least ten times. V is TRBV7-2 and J is TRBJ2-7; D remains ambiguous. Germline assignment: CDR1 SGHTA and CDR2 FQGNSA. The CDR3 covers 16 residues. Trimming stripped 0 bases from V and 0 bases from J, with 12 bases between. The CDR3 DNA reads TGTGCCAGCAGCTTAGCAAGTCCCATAAGCTCCTACGAGCAGTACTTC. This encodes CASSLASPISSYEQYF. The full variable domain, rest sourced from reference TRBV7-2 and TRBJ2-7, is GAGVSQSPSNKVTEKGKDVELRCDPISGHTALYWYRQSLGQGLEFLIYFQGNSAPDKSGLPSDRFSAERTGGSVSTLTIQRTQQEDSAVYLCASSLASPISSYEQYFGPGTRLTVT.

The chain employs TRBV7-2 and TRBJ2-5; TRBD2 might be the D (7 bases). CDR1 and CDR2 from the germline V gene are SGHTA and FQGNSA. The CDR3 consists of 17 residues. V lost 2 bases, J lost 5 bases, and 21 bases lay in between. CDR3 protein: CASSLNTGYGGHETQYF. The CDR3, as DNA: TGTGCCAGCAGCTTAAATACTGGGTACGGGGGGCATGAGACCCAGTACTTC.

The rearrangement uses TRBV10-3 and TRBJ2-7, with 11 bases identical to TRBD2. The CDR3 has 12 residues. Per the germline V gene, CDR1 is ENHRY and CDR2 is SYGVKD. V was pared by 8 bases and J by 4 bases, with 1 base of the junction left unmatched. The CDR3 DNA reads as TGTGCCATCGGGACTAGCGGATACGAGCAGTACTTC. It translates to CAIGTSGYEQYF.

The rearrangement joins TRBV2 to TRBJ1-1; TRBD1 is a possible D gene (5 bases). Trimming removed 9 bases at V and 2 bases at J, with 13 bases between. The CDR3 contains 13 residues. The germline V gene has CDR1 SNHLY and CDR2 FYNNEI. CDR3 sequence: CARGVQVNTEAFF. The CDR3 DNA follows: TGTGCCAGGGGGGTACAAGTTAACACTGAAGCTTTCTTT.

The chain is built from TRBV4-1 and TRBJ1-5; D gene uncertain. From germline, CDR1 is MGHRA and CDR2 YSYEKL. The CDR3 contains 12 residues. With 9 bases removed from V and 3 bases from J, the gap between germline ends came to 9 bases. CDR3 protein: CASGPPNQPQHF. The DNA for the CDR3 is TGCGCCAGTGGACCCCCCAATCAGCCCCAGCATTTT.

This clonotype was counted a few times. V is TRBV6-6 and J is TRBJ2-7, with TRBD2 matching 8 bases. Germline V CDR1 and CDR2: MNHNY, SVGAGI (reference sequence). The ends lost 0 bases at V and 12 bases at J; junction bases unmatched: 7. The CDR3 sequence is 13 residues long. The CDR3, as DNA: TGTGCCAGCAGTTACTCGGACGGGGGGGAGAGGTACTTC. This encodes CASSYSDGGERYF.

The rearrangement uses TRBV7-4 and TRBJ2-7; D gene uncertain. Deletions cut 5 bases from V and 0 bases from J, with 14 bases between. CDR1 is SGHVT, CDR2 SQSDAQ, per germline. CDR3 length: 15 residues. The CDR3 nucleotides read TGTGCCAGCAGCCCCAGTTACACAAGCTCCTACGAGCAGTACTTC. Protein sequence: CASSPSYTSSYEQYF.

This clonotype has only one observation. The CDR3 bases are TGTGCCAGCAGCGGACTAGCGGTCGCCTACAATGAGCAGTTCTTC. Encoded protein: CASSGLAVAYNEQFF. The chain has TRBV7-2 and TRBJ2-1; 10 nucleotides agree with TRBD2. Germline assignment: CDR1 SGHTA and CDR2 FQGNSA. This CDR3 contains 15 residues. Germline trimming cut 5 bases from V and 2 bases from J; bases unmatched to any gene: 3.

The CDR3 bases are TGTGCCACCGCGCAGGAAGGGACCCAGTACTTC. Amino acids: CATAQEGTQYF. The V and J genes are TRBV19 and TRBJ2-5; D is unresolved. Looked up from germline, CDR1 is LNHDA and CDR2 is SQIVND (reference sequence). The CDR3 consists of 11 residues. Trimming removed 10 bases at V and 7 bases at J, with 13 bases between.

The chain joins TRBV20-1 to TRBJ1-2; D ambiguous. This CDR3 region has 14 residues. Per the germline V gene, CDR1 is DFQATT and CDR2 is SNEGSKA (reference sequence). Trimming removed 3 bases from V and 4 bases from J, with 15 bases in between. CDR3 DNA: TGCAGTGCTAGGGGATCGGGGATTGCCTATGGCTACACCTTC. Translated: CSARGSGIAYGYTF.

The table lists this clonotype with a few counts. This rearrangement joins TRBV20-1 to TRBJ2-7; no firm D call. The CDR3 covers 15 residues. CDR1 is DFQATT and CDR2 is SNEGSKA in the germline V gene (reference sequence). Trimming left V 0 bases short and J 4 bases short, with 16 bases between. CDR3: CSARDPWYGSYEQYF. DNA for the CDR3: TGCAGTGCTAGAGATCCATGGTACGGATCATACGAGCAGTACTTC.

J is TRBJ2-2 and V is TRBV19; D ambiguous. Trimming pared 5 bases from V and 3 bases from J, leaving 10 bases between. Germline V gives CDR1 LNHDA, CDR2 SQIVND (reference sequence). There are 14 residues in the CDR3. The CDR3 DNA reads as TGTGCCAGTAGTCGTGCCTGGGACACCGGGGAGCTGTTTTTT. This gives the protein CASSRAWDTGELFF.

This clonotype was seen a handful of times. The chain couples TRBV5-1 to TRBJ2-7; 9 bases are shared with TRBD2. The CDR3 length is 14 residues. V shed 1 base, J shed 6 bases, and the junction held 5 bases outside the gene matches. Looked up from germline, CDR1 is SGHRS and CDR2 is YFSETQ. CDR3 residues: CASSLLSGSTEQYF. The CDR3 DNA reads as TGCGCCAGCAGCTTGCTTAGCGGGAGTACCGAGCAGTACTTC.

To note about this clonotype: Sequence at one end of the junction differs from germline and may be a read error. This rearrangement joins TRBV4-1 to TRBJ2-7; D is perhaps TRBD1 (5 bases). Germline V gene sequence: CDR1 MGHRA, CDR2 YSYEKL. The CDR3 is made up of 17 amino acids. As DNA, the CDR3 is TGTGCCAGCAGCCAAGATCGAGCAGGGCTTGTATTCTACGAGCAGTACTTC. It specifies CASSQDRAGLVFYEQYF.

The V call is TRBV4-1, the J call TRBJ1-5; D call uncertain. Per the germline V gene, CDR1 is MGHRA and CDR2 is YSYEKL. V was cut by 0 bases and J by 3 bases, with 9 bases left in between. This CDR3 contains 15 residues. The CDR3 protein is CASSQDWVNNQPQHF. Here the CDR3 DNA reads TGCGCCAGCAGCCAAGATTGGGTAAACAATCAGCCCCAGCATTTT.